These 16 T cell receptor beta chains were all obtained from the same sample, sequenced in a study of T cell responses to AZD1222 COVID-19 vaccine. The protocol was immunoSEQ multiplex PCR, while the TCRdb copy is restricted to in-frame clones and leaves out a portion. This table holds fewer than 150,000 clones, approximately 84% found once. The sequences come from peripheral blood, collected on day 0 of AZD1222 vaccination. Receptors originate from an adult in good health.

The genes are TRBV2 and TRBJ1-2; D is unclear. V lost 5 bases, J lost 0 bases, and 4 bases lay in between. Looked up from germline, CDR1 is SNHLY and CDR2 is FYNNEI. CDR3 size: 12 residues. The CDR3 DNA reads TGTGCCAGCAGTCAGCCTAACTATGGCTACACCTTC. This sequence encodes CASSQPNYGYTF.

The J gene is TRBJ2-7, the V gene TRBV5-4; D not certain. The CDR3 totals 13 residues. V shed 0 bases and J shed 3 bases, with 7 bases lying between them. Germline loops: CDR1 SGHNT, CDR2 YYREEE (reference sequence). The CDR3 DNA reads TGTGCCAGCAGCTTGGCGACAAACTACGAGCAGTACTTC. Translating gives CASSLATNYEQYF.

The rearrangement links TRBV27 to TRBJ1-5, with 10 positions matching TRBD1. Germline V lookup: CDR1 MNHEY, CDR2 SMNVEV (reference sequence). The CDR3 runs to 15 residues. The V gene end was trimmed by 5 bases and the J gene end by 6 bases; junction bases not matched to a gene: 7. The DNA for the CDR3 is TGTGCCAGCAGTAGCCGGGACAGGGGTGCTCAGCCCCAGCATTTT. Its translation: CASSSRDRGAQPQHF.

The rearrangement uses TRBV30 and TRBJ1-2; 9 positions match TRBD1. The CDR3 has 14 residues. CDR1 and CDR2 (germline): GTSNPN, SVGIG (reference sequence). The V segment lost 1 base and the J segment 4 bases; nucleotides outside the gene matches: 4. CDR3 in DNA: TGTGCCTGGAGTGGACAGGGGGATGTCTATGGCTACACCTTC. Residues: CAWSGQGDVYGYTF.

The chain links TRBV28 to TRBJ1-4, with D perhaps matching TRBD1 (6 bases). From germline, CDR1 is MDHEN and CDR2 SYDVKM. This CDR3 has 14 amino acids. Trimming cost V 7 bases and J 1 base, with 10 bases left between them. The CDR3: CASNEGGTNEKLFF. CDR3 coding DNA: TGTGCCAGCAACGAGGGGGGAACTAATGAAAAACTGTTTTTT.

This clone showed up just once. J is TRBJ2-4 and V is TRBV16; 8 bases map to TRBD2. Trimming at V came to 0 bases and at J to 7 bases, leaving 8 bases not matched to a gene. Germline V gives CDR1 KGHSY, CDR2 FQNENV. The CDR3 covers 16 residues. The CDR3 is CASSQSIIRTSNIQYF. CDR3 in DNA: TGTGCCAGCAGCCAATCAATCATCAGGACTAGCAACATTCAGTACTTC.

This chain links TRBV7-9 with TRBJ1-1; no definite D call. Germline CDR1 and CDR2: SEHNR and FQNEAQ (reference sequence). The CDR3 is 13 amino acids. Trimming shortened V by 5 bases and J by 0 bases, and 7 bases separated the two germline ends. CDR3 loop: CASSQEVNTEAFF. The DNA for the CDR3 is TGTGCCAGCAGCCAGGAAGTGAACACTGAAGCTTTCTTT.

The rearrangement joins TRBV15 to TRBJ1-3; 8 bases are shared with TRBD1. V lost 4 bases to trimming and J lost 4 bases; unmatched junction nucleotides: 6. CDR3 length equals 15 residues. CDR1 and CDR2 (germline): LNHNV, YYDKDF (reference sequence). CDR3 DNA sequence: TGTGCCACCAGCAATTGGGGACAGGCCGGAAACACCATATATTTT. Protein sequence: CATSNWGQAGNTIYF.

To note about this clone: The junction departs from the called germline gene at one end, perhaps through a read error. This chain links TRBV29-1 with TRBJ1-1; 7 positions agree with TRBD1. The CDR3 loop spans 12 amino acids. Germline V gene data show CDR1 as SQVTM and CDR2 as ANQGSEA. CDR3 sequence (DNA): TGTCAGGGGGGGGCGAGTTCCACTGAAGCTTTCTTT. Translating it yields CQGGASSTEAFF.

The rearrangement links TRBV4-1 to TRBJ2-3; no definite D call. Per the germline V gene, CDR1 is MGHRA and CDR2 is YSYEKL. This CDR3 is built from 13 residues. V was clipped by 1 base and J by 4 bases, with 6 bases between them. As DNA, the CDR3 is TGCGCCAGCAGCCAAGGGCCGGCAGATACGCAGTATTTT. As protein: CASSQGPADTQYF.

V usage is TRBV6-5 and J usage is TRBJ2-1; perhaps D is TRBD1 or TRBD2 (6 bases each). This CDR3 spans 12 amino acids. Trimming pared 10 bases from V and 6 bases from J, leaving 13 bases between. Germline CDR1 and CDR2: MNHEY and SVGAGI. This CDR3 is CAIRGPSNEQFF. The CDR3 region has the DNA TGTGCCATCCGGGGGCCCAGCAATGAGCAGTTCTTC.

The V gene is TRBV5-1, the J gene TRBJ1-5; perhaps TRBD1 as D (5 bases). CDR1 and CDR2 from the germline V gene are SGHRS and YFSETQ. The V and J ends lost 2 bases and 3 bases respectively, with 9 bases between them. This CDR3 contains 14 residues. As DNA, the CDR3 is TGCGCCAGCAGCTTAGGGACCGACAATCAGCCCCAGCATTTT. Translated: CASSLGTDNQPQHF.

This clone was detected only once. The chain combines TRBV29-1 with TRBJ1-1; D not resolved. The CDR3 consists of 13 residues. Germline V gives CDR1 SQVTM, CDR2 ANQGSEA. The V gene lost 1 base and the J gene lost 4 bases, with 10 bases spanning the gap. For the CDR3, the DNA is TGCAGCGTTGAAGGTATGGCGGGCACTGAAGCTTTCTTT. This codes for CSVEGMAGTEAFF.

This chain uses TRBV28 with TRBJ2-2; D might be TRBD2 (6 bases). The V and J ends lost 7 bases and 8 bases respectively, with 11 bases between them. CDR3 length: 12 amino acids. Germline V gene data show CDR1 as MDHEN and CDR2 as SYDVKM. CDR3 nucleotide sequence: TGTGCCAGCACGGGGACTGTAGGGGAGCTGTTTTTT. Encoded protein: CASTGTVGELFF.

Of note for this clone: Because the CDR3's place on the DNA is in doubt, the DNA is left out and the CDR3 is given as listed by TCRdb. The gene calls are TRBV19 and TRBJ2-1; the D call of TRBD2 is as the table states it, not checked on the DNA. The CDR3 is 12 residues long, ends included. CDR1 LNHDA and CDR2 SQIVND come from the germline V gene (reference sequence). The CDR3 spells CASTSGFNEQFF.

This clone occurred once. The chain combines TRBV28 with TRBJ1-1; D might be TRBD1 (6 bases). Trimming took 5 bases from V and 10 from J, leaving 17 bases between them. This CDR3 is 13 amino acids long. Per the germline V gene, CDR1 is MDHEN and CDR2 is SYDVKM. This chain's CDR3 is CASSTGTKGGAFF. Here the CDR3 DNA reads TGTGCCAGCAGTACCGGGACGAAGGGGGGAGCTTTCTTT.